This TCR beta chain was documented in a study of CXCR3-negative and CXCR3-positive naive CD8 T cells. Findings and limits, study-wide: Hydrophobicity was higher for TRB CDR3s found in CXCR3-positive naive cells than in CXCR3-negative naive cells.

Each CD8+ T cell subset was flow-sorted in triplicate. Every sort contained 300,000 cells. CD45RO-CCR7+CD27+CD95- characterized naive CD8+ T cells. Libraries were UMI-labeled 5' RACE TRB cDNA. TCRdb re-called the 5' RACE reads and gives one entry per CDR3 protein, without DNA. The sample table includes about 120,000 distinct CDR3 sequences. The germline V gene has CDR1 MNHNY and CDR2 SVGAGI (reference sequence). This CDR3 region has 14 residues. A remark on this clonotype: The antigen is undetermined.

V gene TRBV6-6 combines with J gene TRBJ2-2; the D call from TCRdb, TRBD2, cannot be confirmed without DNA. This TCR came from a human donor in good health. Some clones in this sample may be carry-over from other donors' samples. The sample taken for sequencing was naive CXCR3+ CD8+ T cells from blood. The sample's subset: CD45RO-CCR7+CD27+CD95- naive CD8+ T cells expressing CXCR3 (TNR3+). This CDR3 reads CASKRDSGAGELFF.